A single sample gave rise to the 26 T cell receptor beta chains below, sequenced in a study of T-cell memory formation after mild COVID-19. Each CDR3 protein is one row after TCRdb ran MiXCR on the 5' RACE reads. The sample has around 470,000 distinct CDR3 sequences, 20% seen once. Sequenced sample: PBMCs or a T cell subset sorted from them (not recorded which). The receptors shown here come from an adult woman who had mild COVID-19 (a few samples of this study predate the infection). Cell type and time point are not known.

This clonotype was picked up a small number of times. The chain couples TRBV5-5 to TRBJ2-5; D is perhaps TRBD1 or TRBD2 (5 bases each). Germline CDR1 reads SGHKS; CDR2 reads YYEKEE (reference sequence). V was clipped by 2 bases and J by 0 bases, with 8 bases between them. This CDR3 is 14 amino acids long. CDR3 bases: TGTGCCAGCAGCTTTATGGGACACCAAGAGACCCAGTACTTC. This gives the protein CASSFMGHQETQYF.

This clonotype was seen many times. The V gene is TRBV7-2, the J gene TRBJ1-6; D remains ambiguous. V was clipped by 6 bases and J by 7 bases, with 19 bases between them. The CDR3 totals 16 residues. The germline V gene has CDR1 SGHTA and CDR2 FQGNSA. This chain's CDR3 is CASRSDQRVVNSPLHF. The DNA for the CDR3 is TGTGCCAGCAGGAGCGATCAAAGGGTCGTGAATTCACCCCTCCACTTT.

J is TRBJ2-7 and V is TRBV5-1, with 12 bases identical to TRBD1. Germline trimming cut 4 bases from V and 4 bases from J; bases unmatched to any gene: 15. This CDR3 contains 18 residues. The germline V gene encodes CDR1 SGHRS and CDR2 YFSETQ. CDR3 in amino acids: CASSLRDRGRGSIYEQYF. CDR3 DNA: TGCGCCAGCAGCCTCCGGGACAGGGGGCGAGGGTCTATTTACGAGCAGTACTTC.

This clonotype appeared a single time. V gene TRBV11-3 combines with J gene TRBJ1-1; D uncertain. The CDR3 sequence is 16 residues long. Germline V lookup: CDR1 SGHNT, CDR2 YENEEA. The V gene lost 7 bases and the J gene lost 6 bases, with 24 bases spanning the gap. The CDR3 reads CASTIVSGLPGAEAFF. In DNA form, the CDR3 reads TGTGCCAGCACCATCGTCTCCGGGCTCCCGGGCGCTGAAGCTTTCTTT.

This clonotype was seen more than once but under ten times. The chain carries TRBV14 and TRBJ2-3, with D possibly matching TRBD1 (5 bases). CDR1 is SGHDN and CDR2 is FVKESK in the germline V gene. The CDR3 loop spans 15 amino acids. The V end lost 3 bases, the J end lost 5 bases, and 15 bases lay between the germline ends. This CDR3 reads CASSHTGLIGDTQYF. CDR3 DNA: TGTGCCAGCAGCCACACAGGCCTCATTGGAGATACGCAGTATTTT.

This CDR3 reads CASSPGSRDQPQHF. CDR3 DNA sequence: TGTGCCAGCAGCCCGGGGTCAAGGGATCAGCCCCAGCATTTT. The gene calls are TRBV3-1 and TRBJ1-5, with no clear D. The CDR3 length is 14 residues. The V and J ends lost 4 bases and 5 bases respectively, with 12 bases between them. CDR1 LGHDT and CDR2 YNNKEL come from the germline V gene (reference sequence). Variable domain in full (rest from reference TRBV3-1 and TRBJ1-5): DTAVSQTPKYLVTQMGNDKSIKCEQNLGHDTMYWYKQDSKKFLKIMFSYNNKELIINETVPNRFSPKSPDKAHLNLHINSLELGDSAVYFCASSPGSRDQPQHFGDGTRLSIL.

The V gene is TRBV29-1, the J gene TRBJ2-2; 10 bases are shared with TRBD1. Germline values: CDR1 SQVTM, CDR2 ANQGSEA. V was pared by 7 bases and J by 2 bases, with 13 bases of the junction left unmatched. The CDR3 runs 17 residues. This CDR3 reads CSASATGTGANTGELFF. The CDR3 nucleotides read TGCAGCGCCAGTGCTACCGGGACAGGGGCTAACACCGGGGAGCTGTTTTTT.

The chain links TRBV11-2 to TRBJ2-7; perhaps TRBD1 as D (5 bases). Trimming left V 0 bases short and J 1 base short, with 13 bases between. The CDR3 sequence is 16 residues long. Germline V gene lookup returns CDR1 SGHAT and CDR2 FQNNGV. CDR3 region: CASSLEAGIQSYEQYF. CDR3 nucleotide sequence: TGTGCCAGCAGCTTAGAGGCAGGGATTCAATCCTACGAGCAGTACTTC.

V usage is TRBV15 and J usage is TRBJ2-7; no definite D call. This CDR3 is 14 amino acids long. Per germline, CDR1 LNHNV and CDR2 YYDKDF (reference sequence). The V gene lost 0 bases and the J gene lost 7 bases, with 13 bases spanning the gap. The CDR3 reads CATSRDLSQLEQYF. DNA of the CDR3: TGTGCCACCAGCAGAGATCTTAGCCAGCTTGAGCAGTACTTC. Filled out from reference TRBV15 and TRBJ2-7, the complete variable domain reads DAMVIQNPRYQVTQFGKPVTLSCSQTLNHNVMYWYQQKSSQAPKLLFHYYDKDFNNEADTPDNFQSRRPNTSFCFLDIRSPGLGDTAMYLCATSRDLSQLEQYFGPGTRLTVT.

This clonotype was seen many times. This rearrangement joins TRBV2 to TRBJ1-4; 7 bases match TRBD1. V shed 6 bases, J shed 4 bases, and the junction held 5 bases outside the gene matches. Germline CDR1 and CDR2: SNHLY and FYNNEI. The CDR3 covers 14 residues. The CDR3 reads CASRKGQRNEKLFF. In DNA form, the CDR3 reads TGTGCCAGCAGGAAGGGACAGCGTAATGAAAAACTGTTTTTT.

CDR3 protein: CASSLVLGGGVEQFF. In DNA form, the CDR3 reads TGTGCCAGCAGCTTAGTCCTCGGCGGGGGGGTTGAGCAGTTCTTC. The chain is built from TRBV7-8 and TRBJ2-1; 9 bases line up with TRBD2. Trimming cost V 1 base and J 9 bases; bases outside gene matches: 7. Germline CDR1 reads SGHVS; CDR2 reads FQNEAQ. The CDR3 totals 15 residues.

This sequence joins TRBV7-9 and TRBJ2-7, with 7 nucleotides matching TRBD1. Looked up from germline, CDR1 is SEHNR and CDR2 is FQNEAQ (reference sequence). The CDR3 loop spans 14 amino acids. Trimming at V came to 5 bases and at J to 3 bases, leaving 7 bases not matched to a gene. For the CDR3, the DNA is TGTGCCAGCAGCGAACAGGGGCGGAACTACGAGCAGTACTTC. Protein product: CASSEQGRNYEQYF. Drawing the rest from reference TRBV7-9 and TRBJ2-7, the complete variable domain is DTGVSQNPRHKITKRGQNVTFRCDPISEHNRLYWYRQTLGQGPEFLTYFQNEAQLEKSRLLSDRFSAERPKGSFSTLEIQRTEQGDSAMYLCASSEQGRNYEQYFGPGTRLTVT.

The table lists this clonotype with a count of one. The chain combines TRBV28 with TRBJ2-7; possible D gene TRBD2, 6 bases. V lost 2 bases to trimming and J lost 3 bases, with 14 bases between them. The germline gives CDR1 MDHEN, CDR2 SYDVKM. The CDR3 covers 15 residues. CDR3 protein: CASSLGASVSYEQYF. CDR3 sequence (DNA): TGTGCCAGCAGTTTAGGGGCTAGCGTGAGCTACGAGCAGTACTTC.

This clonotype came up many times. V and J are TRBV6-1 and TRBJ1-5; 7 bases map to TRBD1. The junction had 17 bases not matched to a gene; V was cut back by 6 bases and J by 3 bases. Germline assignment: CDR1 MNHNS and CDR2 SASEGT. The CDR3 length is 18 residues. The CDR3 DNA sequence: TGTGCCAGCAGCTCACCGACAGGGCGGCACCCTTACAATCAGCCCCAGCATTTT. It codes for CASSSPTGRHPYNQPQHF.

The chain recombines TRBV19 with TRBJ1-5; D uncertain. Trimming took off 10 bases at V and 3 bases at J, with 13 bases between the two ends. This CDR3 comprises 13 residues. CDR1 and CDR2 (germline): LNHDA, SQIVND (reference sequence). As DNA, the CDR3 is TGTGCCACTTCGGGGTTCCTCAATCAGCCCCAGCATTTT. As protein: CATSGFLNQPQHF.

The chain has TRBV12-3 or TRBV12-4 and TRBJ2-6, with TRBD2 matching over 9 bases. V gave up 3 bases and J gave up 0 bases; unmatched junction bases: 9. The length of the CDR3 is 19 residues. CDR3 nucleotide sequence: TGTGCCAGCAGTTTCATATCTGCTAGCGGGAACTCTGGGGCCAACGTCCTGACTTTC. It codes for CASSFISASGNSGANVLTF.

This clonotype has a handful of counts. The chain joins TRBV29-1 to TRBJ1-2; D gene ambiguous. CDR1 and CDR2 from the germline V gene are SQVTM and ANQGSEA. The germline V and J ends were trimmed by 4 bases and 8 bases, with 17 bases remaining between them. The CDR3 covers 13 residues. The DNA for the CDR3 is TGCAGCGTTGTAAGCCCGACCGGCCCGGGCTACACCTTC. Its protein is CSVVSPTGPGYTF.

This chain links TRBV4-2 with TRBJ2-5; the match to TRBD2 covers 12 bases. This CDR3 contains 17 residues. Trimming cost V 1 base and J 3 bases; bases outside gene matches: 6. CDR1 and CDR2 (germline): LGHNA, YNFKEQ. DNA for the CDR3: TGTGCCAGCAGCCAAGCCTTTCGGACTAGCGGGGAAGAGACCCAGTACTTC. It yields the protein CASSQAFRTSGEETQYF.

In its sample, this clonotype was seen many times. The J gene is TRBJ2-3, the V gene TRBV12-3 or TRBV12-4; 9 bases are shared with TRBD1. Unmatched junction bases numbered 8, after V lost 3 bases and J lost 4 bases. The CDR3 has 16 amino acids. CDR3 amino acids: CASSLRSGQGSDTQYF. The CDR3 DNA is TGTGCCAGCAGTTTGCGTTCGGGACAGGGATCAGATACGCAGTATTTT.

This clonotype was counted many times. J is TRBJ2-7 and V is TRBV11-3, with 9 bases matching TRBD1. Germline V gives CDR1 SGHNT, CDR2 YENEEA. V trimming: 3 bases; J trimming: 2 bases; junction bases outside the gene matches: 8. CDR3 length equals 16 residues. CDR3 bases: TGTGCCAGCAGCTTGGATGGGACAGGGTCTACCTACGAGCAGTACTTC. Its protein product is CASSLDGTGSTYEQYF. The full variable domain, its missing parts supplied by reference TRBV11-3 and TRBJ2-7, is EAGVVQSPRYKIIEKKQPVAFWCNPISGHNTLYWYLQNLGQGPELLIRYENEEAVDDSQLPKDRFSAERLKGVDSTLKIQPAELGDSAVYLCASSLDGTGSTYEQYFGPGTRLTVT.

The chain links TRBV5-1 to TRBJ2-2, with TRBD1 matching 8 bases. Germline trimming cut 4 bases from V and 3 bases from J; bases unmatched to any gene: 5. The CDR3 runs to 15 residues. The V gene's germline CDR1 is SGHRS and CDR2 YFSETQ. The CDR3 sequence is CASSHPTGDTGELFF. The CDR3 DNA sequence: TGCGCCAGCAGCCATCCGACAGGGGACACCGGGGAGCTGTTTTTT.

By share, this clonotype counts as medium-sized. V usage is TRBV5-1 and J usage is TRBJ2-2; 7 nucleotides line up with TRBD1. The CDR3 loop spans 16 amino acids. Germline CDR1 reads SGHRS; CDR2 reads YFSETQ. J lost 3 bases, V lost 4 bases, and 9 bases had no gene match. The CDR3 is CASSPRQGFDTGELFF. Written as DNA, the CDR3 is TGCGCCAGCAGCCCTAGACAGGGCTTTGACACCGGGGAGCTGTTTTTT.

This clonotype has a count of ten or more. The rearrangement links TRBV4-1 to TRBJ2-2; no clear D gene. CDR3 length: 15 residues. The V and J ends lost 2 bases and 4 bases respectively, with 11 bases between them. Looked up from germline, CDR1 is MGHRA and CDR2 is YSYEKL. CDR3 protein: CASSQRSLGTGELFF. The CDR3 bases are TGCGCCAGCAGCCAACGGTCCCTCGGCACCGGGGAGCTGTTTTTT.

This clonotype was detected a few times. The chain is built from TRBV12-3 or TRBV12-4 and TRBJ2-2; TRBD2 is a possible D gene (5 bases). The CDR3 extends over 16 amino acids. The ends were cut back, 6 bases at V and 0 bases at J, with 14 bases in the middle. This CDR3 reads CASSRIRGANTGELFF. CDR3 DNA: TGTGCCAGCAGCCGAATCCGGGGAGCGAACACCGGGGAGCTGTTTTTT.

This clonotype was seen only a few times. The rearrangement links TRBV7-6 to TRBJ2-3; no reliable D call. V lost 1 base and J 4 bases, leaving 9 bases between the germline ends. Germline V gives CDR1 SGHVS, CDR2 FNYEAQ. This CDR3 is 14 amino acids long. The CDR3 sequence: CASSLVEKPDTQYF. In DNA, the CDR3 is TGTGCCAGCAGCTTAGTAGAGAAGCCAGATACGCAGTATTTT.

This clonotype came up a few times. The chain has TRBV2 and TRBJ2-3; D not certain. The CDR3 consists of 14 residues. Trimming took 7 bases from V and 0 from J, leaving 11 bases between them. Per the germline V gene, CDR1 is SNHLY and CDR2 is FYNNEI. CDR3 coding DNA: TGTGCCAGCACCCCAACTACCAGCACAGATACGCAGTATTTT. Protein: CASTPTTSTDTQYF.